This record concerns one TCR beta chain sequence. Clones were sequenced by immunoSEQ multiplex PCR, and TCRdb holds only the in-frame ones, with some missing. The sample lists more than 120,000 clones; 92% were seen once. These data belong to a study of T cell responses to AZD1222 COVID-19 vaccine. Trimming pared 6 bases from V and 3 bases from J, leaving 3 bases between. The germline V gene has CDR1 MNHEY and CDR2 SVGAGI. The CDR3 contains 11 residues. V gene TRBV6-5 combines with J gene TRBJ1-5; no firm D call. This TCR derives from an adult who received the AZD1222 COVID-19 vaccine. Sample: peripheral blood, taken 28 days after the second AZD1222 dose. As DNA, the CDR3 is TGTGCCAGCAGCTCCAATCAGCCCCAGCATTTT. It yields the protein CASSSNQPQHF.